This T cell receptor beta chain was sequenced for a study of T cells in Graves' hyperthyroidism and ophthalmopathy. Study results and caveats: Progression to ophthalmopathy was predicted a median of roughly 6.5 months early. Most clonotypes that expanded in the thyroid above 0.001 also showed up in blood.

Every diagnosis used clinical symptoms, serum thyroxine and TRAb, thyroid ultrasound and orbital computed tomography. CDR1 is MNHEY, CDR2 SMNVEV, per germline (reference sequence). This CDR3 is 16 amino acids long. V shed 7 bases, J shed 6 bases, and the junction held 8 bases outside the gene matches. The sample holds many counts of this clonotype. Its antigen is currently unknown. It was RNA transcripts that yielded the amplified TCR beta CDR3 regions. A first-round RT-PCR of the TCR CDR3 used the HTBI primer set. TCRdb used MiXCR to reprocess the multiplex PCR reads, holding one entry per CDR3 protein. The table includes approximately 410,000 distinct CDR3 sequences, roughly 13% detected once.

J is TRBJ2-1 and V is TRBV27, with 14 nucleotides matching TRBD2. The sample was blood. The TCR sequence derives from a woman aged 18 to 35 with Graves' hyperthyroidism. CDR3: CASTGLAGEPRNEQFF. Here the CDR3 DNA reads TGTGCCAGCACGGGACTAGCGGGAGAACCTCGCAATGAGCAGTTCTTC.